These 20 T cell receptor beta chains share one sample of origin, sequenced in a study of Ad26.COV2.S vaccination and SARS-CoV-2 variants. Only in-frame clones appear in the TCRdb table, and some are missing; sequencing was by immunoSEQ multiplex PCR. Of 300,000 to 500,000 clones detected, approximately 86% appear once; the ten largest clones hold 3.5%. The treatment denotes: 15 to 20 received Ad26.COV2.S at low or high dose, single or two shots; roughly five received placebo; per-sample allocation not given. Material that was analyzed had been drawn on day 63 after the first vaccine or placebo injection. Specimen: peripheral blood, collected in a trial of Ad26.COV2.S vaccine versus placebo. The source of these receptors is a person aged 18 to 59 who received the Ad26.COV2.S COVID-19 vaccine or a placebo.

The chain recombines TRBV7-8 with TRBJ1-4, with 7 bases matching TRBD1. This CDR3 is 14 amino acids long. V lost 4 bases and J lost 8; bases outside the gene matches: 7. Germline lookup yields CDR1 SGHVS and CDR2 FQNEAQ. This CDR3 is CASSYRGLEEKLFF. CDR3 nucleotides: TGTGCCAGCAGCTACAGGGGCCTTGAGGAAAAACTGTTTTTT.

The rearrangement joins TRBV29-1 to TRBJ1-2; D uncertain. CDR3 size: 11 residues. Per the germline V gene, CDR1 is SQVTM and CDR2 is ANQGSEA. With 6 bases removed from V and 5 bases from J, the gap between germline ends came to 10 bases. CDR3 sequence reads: CSVFLQYGYTF. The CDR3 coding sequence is TGCAGCGTCTTCCTCCAATATGGCTACACCTTC.

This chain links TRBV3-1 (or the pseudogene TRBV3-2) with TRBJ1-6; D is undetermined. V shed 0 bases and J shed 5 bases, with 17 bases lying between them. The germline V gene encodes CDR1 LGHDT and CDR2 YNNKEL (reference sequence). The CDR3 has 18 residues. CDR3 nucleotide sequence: TGTGCCAGCAGCCAAGATGTCGGGTACCCCTCACATAATTCACCCCTCCACTTT. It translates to CASSQDVGYPSHNSPLHF.

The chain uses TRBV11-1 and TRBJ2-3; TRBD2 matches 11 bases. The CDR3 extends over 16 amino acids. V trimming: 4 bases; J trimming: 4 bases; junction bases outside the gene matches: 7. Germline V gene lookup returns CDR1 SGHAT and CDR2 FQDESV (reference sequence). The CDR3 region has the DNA TGTGCCAGCAGCTCCTCGACTAGCGGGGCACCAGATACGCAGTATTTT. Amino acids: CASSSSTSGAPDTQYF.

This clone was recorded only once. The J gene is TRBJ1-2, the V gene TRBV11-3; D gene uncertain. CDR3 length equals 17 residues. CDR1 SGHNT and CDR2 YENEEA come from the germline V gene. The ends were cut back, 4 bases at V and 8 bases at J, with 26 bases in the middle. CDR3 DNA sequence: TGTGCCAGCAGCTCAGTTCCGAACGGTACAAGGAAATGCGGCTACACCTTC. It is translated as CASSSVPNGTRKCGYTF.

CDR3 loop: CASRSGVRPEAFF. DNA of the CDR3: TGTGCCAGCAGATCAGGGGTCCGGCCTGAAGCTTTCTTT. V is TRBV2 and J is TRBJ1-1, with a possible D match to TRBD1 (6 bases). The CDR3 is made up of 13 amino acids. V shed 6 bases and J shed 6 bases, with 14 bases lying between them. Germline CDR1 and CDR2: SNHLY and FYNNEI.

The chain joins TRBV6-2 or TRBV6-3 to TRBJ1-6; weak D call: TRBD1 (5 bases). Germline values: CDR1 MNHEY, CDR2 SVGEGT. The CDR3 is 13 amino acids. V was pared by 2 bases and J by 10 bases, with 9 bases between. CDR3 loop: CASSYPGDSPLHF. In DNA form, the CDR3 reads TGTGCCAGCAGTTACCCGGGGGACTCACCCCTCCACTTT.

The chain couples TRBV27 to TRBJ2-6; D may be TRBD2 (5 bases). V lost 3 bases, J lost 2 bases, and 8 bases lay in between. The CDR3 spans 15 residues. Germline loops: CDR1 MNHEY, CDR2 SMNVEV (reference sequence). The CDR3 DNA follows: TGTGCCAGCAGTTTCCTGGGAGCTGGGGCCAACGTCCTGACTTTC. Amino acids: CASSFLGAGANVLTF.

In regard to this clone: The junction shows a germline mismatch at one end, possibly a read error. CDR3 sequence: CASSQHMTESSF. The CDR3 region has the DNA TGTGCCAGCAGCCAACATATGACGGAATCATCCTTC. The chain employs TRBV3-1 (or the pseudogene TRBV3-2) and TRBJ1-2; D not resolved. This CDR3 has 12 amino acids. Germline values: CDR1 LGHDT, CDR2 YNNKEL (reference sequence).

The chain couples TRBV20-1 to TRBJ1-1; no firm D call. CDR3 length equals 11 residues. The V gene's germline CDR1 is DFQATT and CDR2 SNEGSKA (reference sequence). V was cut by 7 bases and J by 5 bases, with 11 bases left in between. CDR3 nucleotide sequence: TGCAGTGTCCCGTTGGGGACTGAAGCTTTCTTT. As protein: CSVPLGTEAFF.

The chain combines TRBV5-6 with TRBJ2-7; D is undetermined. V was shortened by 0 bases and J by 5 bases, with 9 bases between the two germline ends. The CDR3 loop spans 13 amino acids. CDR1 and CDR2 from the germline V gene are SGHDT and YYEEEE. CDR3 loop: CASSLGLRHEQYF. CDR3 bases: TGTGCCAGCAGCTTGGGGCTACGGCACGAGCAGTACTTC. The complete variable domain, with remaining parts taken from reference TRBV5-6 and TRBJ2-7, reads DAGVTQSPTHLIKTRGQQVTLRCSPKSGHDTVSWYQQALGQGPQFIFQYYEEEERQRGNFPDRFSGHQFPNYSSELNVNALLLGDSALYLCASSLGLRHEQYFGPGTRLTVT.

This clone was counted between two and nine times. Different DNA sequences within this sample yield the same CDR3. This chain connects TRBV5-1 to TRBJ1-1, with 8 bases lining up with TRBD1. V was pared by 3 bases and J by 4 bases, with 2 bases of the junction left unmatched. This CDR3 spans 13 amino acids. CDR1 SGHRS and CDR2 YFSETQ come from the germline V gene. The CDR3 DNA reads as TGCGCCAGCAGCTCCGGACAGGGCACTGAAGCTTTCTTT. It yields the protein CASSSGQGTEAFF.

CDR3 DNA: TGTGCCAGCAGTGTAGGCAGGCTAGGCATGAACACTGAAGCTTTCTTT. As protein: CASSVGRLGMNTEAFF. The rearrangement uses TRBV6-1 and TRBJ1-1; D gene uncertain. The CDR3 contains 16 residues. The germline gives CDR1 MNHNS, CDR2 SASEGT. V lost 4 bases and J 0 bases, leaving 15 bases between the germline ends.

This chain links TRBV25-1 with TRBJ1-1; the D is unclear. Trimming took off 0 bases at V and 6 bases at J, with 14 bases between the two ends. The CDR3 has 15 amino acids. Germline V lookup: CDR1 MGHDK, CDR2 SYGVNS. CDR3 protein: CASSEYFALTSEAFF. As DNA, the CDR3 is TGTGCCAGCAGTGAATATTTCGCTTTGACTTCTGAAGCTTTCTTT.

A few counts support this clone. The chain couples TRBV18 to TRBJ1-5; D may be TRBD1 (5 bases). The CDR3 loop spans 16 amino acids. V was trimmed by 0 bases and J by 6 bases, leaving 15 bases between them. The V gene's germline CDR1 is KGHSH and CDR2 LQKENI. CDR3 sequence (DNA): TGTGCCAGCTCACCACCGGTGGGCAGGGTGGGTCAGCCCCAGCATTTT. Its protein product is CASSPPVGRVGQPQHF.

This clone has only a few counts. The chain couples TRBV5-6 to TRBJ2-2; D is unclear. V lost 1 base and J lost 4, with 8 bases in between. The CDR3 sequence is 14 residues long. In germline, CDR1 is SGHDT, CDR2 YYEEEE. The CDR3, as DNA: TGTGCCAGCAGCTTGACTACAACCACCGGGGAGCTGTTTTTT. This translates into CASSLTTTTGELFF.

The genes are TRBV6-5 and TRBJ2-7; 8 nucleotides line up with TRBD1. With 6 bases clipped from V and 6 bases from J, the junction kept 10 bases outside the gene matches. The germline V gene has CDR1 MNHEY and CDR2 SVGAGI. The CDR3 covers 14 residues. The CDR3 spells CASRSTGAVSEQYF. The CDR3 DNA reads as TGTGCCAGCAGATCGACAGGGGCGGTGTCCGAGCAGTACTTC.

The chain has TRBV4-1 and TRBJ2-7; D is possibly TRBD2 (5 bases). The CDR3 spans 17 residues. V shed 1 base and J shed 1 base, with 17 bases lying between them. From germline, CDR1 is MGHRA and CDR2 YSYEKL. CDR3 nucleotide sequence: TGCGCCAGCAGCCAAGGGGTCAGCGAGAGGGCGTCCTACGAGCAGTACTTC. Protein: CASSQGVSERASYEQYF.

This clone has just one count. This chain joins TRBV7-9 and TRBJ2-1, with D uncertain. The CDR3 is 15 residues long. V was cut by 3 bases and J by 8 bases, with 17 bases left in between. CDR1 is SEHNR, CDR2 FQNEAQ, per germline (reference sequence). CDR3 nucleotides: TGTGCCAGCAGCTTTGTGGTCGGGCAGAACCATGAGCAGTTCTTC. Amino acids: CASSFVVGQNHEQFF. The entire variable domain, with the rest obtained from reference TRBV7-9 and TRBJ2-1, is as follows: DTGVSQNPRHKITKRGQNVTFRCDPISEHNRLYWYRQTLGQGPEFLTYFQNEAQLEKSRLLSDRFSAERPKGSFSTLEIQRTEQGDSAMYLCASSFVVGQNHEQFFGPGTRLTVL.

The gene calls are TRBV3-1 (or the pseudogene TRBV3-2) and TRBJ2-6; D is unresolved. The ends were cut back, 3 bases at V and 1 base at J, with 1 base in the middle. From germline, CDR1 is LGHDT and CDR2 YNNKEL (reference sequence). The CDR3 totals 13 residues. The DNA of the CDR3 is TGTGCCAGCAGCCATTCTGGGGCCAACGTCCTGACTTTC. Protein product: CASSHSGANVLTF.